This T cell receptor (beta chain) is from a study of T cell responses to AZD1222 COVID-19 vaccine. TCRdb's copy holds only in-frame clones and misses some; the assay was immunoSEQ multiplex PCR. The profile shows around 160,000 clones, approximately 94% of them singletons. Regarding this clone: What it binds is unknown.

Study findings and constraints: In a largely white British group with more females than males, clonal diversity was possibly underestimated.

Germline loops: CDR1 MGHRA, CDR2 YSYEKL. Trimming cost V 1 base and J 6 bases; bases outside gene matches: 8. The CDR3 is made up of 16 amino acids. The sample consisted of peripheral blood, taken 28 days after the second AZD1222 dose. The J gene is TRBJ2-1, the V gene TRBV4-1, with TRBD2 matching over 8 bases. The source is an adult who received the AZD1222 COVID-19 vaccine. CDR3 sequence (DNA): TGCGCCAGCAGCCAAGCGGGAGGGACTAGATCCAATGAGCAGTTCTTC. This codes for CASSQAGGTRSNEQFF.